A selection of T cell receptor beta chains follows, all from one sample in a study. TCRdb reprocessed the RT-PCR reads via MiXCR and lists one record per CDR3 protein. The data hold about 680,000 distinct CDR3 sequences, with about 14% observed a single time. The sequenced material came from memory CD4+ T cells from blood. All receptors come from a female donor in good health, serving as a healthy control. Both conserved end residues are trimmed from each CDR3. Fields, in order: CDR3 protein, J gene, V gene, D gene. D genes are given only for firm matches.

ATSESGALNSYEQY,TRBJ2-7,TRBV24-1,-
ASSLESYSNQPQH,TRBJ1-5,TRBV5-6,-
SDQGAHNSPLH,TRBJ1-6,TRBV20-1,TRBD1
ASSQERSQEQPQH,TRBJ1-5,TRBV3-1,-
ASSLRTGKEPQH,TRBJ1-5,TRBV10-2,TRBD1
ASSPTRSQETQY,TRBJ2-5,TRBV11-3,-
ASSSGQGQGTDTQY,TRBJ2-3,TRBV7-7,TRBD1
ASSGGQGHSGNTIY,TRBJ1-3,TRBV5-1,TRBD1
ASSRTTGVGFAGANVLT,TRBJ2-6,TRBV7-9,TRBD1
ASSVAWTPGTDTQY,TRBJ2-3,TRBV9,-
ASSHGQGSSYEQY,TRBJ2-7,TRBV6-6,TRBD1
SAWGHPNEKLF,TRBJ1-4,TRBV20-1,-
ASSYSSGLGAF,TRBJ1-1,TRBV6-2/TRBV6-3,-
ASSIQTQNQPQH,TRBJ1-5,TRBV5-5,-
ASGQGAPGNTIY,TRBJ1-3,TRBV19,TRBD1
SARDGRSNEKLF,TRBJ1-4,TRBV20-1,-
ASSPGGGTEQF,TRBJ2-1,TRBV18,TRBD2
ASSSETGGTYEQY,TRBJ2-7,TRBV7-2,TRBD1
ASSRVEDSFTEAF,TRBJ1-1,TRBV5-1,-
ASSVTTGYEQF,TRBJ2-1,TRBV5-1,-
ASSQVAQYNEQF,TRBJ2-1,TRBV3-1,-
ATSRGGTGDTEAF,TRBJ1-1,TRBV15,TRBD1
SARAASGSDEQF,TRBJ2-1,TRBV20-1,TRBD2
ASSYSDSRQYT,TRBJ1-2,TRBV6-5,-
ASSGGTDNEQF,TRBJ2-1,TRBV7-3,-
AISASGREGERVDTQY,TRBJ2-3,TRBV10-3,TRBD2
ASRLGLAGYNEQF,TRBJ2-1,TRBV7-2,TRBD2
ASGSDTEAF,TRBJ1-1,TRBV6-5,-
ASSPREGRPAGYT,TRBJ1-2,TRBV3-2,-
ASSLDRNHEQF,TRBJ2-1,TRBV9,-
SAPGSGTAYEQY,TRBJ2-7,TRBV20-1,TRBD2
ASSPGQGNEAF,TRBJ1-1,TRBV5-1,TRBD1
ASSWRQGAPAEQF,TRBJ2-1,TRBV5-1,TRBD1
ASNFREGAGELF,TRBJ2-2,TRBV12-3/TRBV12-4,TRBD2
ASSVRNRGQSYEQY,TRBJ2-7,TRBV7-2,TRBD1
ASSELWSSYEQY,TRBJ2-7,TRBV6-1,-
ASSSIGTGLLPQH,TRBJ1-5,TRBV7-8,TRBD1
ATRGTGGGQPQH,TRBJ1-5,TRBV24-1,TRBD1
ASSLGPAGDEQF,TRBJ2-1,TRBV5-1,TRBD2
SARQAPGGGIGNGYT,TRBJ1-2,TRBV20-1,-
ASSLGLAVTDTQY,TRBJ2-3,TRBV3-1,TRBD2
SARDSSDSPLH,TRBJ1-6,TRBV20-1,-
ASSQEEAF,TRBJ1-1,TRBV5-1,-
ATLRDSGNTIY,TRBJ1-3,TRBV24-1,-